One and the same sample provided the 27 T cell receptor beta chains below, sequenced in a study of blood T cell repertoires in COVID-19. Generated by immunoSEQ multiplex PCR, the TCRdb table keeps only in-frame clones and is missing some. Among about 42,000 clones listed, roughly nine tenths were seen once. The specimen was peripheral blood. Every receptor here comes from a man in his 70s with active COVID-19.

The chain uses TRBV9 and TRBJ2-3, with 13 bases fitting TRBD2. This CDR3 spans 15 amino acids. The trim removed 5 bases at V and 4 bases at J, leaving 4 bases unmatched. Germline V gene sequence: CDR1 SGDLS, CDR2 YYNGEE. In nucleotides, the CDR3 is TGTGCCAGCAGTTCAGGGACTAGCGGGGCAGATACGCAGTATTTT. Encoded protein: CASSSGTSGADTQYF.

The V and J genes are TRBV4-2 and TRBJ2-7; 8 bases fit TRBD2. The CDR3 has 15 amino acids. Germline loops: CDR1 LGHNA, CDR2 YNFKEQ. Losses at the gene ends were 1 base for V and 5 bases for J; bases not matched to a gene: 7. The CDR3 nucleotides are TGTGCCAGCAGCCAAGGACCGGGGGGGCCGGACGAGCAGTACTTC. Its translation: CASSQGPGGPDEQYF.

This chain connects TRBV3-1 (or the pseudogene TRBV3-2) to TRBJ1-6, with D possibly matching TRBD1 (6 bases). The CDR3 extends over 16 amino acids. Trimming took off 2 bases at V and 6 bases at J, with 14 bases between the two ends. Per the germline V gene, CDR1 is LGHDT and CDR2 is YNNKEL (reference sequence). CDR3 sequence: CASSQFPGGSNSPLHF. CDR3 in DNA: TGTGCCAGCAGCCAATTCCCGGGGGGCAGTAATTCACCCCTCCACTTT.

The CDR3 is CASSTSGVRGKLFF. For the CDR3, the DNA is TGTGCCAGCAGTACCTCGGGGGTCCGGGGAAAACTGTTTTTT. The chain uses TRBV28 and TRBJ1-4, with D possibly matching TRBD1 (5 bases). Trimming pared 5 bases from V and 10 bases from J, leaving 17 bases between. The CDR3 loop spans 14 amino acids. Looked up from germline, CDR1 is MDHEN and CDR2 is SYDVKM.

The chain has TRBV9 and TRBJ1-5; D is uncertain. There are 15 residues in the CDR3. The germline CDR1 and CDR2 sequences are SGDLS and YYNGEE. Trimming stripped 0 bases from V and 1 base from J, with 8 bases between. CDR3 amino acids: CASSVDGASNQPQHF. DNA for the CDR3: TGTGCCAGCAGCGTAGACGGAGCGAGCAATCAGCCCCAGCATTTT.

The chain joins TRBV4-1 to TRBJ2-3, with 9 bases matching TRBD1. Germline values: CDR1 MGHRA, CDR2 YSYEKL. V lost 6 bases, J lost 2 bases, and 3 bases stayed unmatched. This CDR3 spans 14 amino acids. CDR3 in DNA: TGCGCCAGCAGGGACAGGGGCCCCACAGATACGCAGTATTTT. Translating it yields CASRDRGPTDTQYF.

The chain combines TRBV18 with TRBJ2-7, with D tentatively TRBD2 (6 bases). The CDR3 spans 14 residues. Germline V gene data show CDR1 as KGHSH and CDR2 as LQKENI. V lost 3 bases to trimming and J lost 1 base, with 10 bases between them. In nucleotides, the CDR3 is TGTGCCAGCTCACCGGAGGGAACTTCCTACGAGCAGTACTTC. This codes for CASSPEGTSYEQYF.

This clone was seen only a few times. The chain links TRBV3-1 (or the pseudogene TRBV3-2) to TRBJ2-7; 11 nucleotides line up with TRBD1. The trim removed 1 base at V and 5 bases at J, leaving 4 bases unmatched. Germline V CDR1 and CDR2: LGHDT, YNNKEL (reference sequence). The CDR3 is 15 amino acids. The CDR3 spells CASSQGTGGRDEQYF. The CDR3 DNA reads as TGTGCCAGCAGCCAAGGGACAGGGGGCAGGGACGAGCAGTACTTC.

This clone was seen a handful of times. The chain links TRBV10-3 to TRBJ1-1; a possible D gene is TRBD1 (5 bases). Trimming removed 4 bases from V and 0 bases from J, with 6 bases in between. This CDR3 has 13 amino acids. Germline CDR1 reads ENHRY; CDR2 reads SYGVKD. CDR3 DNA sequence: TGTGCCATCAGTGGACAGATGAACACTGAAGCTTTCTTT. This codes for CAISGQMNTEAFF.

The rearrangement links TRBV25-1 to TRBJ2-3; D perhaps matches TRBD1 (5 bases). The CDR3 spans 14 residues. Germline CDR1 is MGHDK and CDR2 is SYGVNS. The germline V and J ends were trimmed by 7 bases and 0 bases, with 11 bases remaining between them. CDR3: CASTGRVSTDTQYF. In nucleotides, the CDR3 is TGTGCCAGCACCGGCAGGGTTAGCACAGATACGCAGTATTTT.

This chain links TRBV18 with TRBJ2-3; 10 positions agree with TRBD2. Trimming removed 10 bases from V and 4 bases from J; junction bases left unmatched: 20. The germline CDR1 and CDR2 sequences are KGHSH and LQKENI. CDR3 length equals 18 residues. The CDR3 nucleotides are TGTGCCACACAACCACTCCCTAGCGGGAGACGGTGGTCAGATACGCAGTATTTT. The encoded protein is CATQPLPSGRRWSDTQYF.

The chain employs TRBV28 and TRBJ2-7; D might be TRBD1 (6 bases). The germline gives CDR1 MDHEN, CDR2 SYDVKM. V was cut by 5 bases and J by 1 base, with 21 bases left in between. CDR3 length equals 17 residues. The CDR3 is CASSPVPGTQFSYEQYF. DNA of the CDR3: TGTGCCAGCAGTCCAGTACCCGGGACACAATTTTCCTACGAGCAGTACTTC.

CDR3 DNA: TGCGCCAGCAGCTTGGCCGCAGTGTCAGGGGGCCGCACCTACGAGCAGTACTTC. This gives the protein CASSLAAVSGGRTYEQYF. This sequence joins TRBV5-1 and TRBJ2-7, with TRBD1 matching 8 bases. CDR1 SGHRS and CDR2 YFSETQ come from the germline V gene. The length of the CDR3 is 18 residues. Trimming at V came to 0 bases and at J to 2 bases, leaving 13 bases not matched to a gene.

This chain connects TRBV9 to TRBJ2-1; D is unclear. The CDR3 is 16 amino acids. V lost 0 bases to trimming and J lost 0 bases, with 10 bases between them. Germline V lookup: CDR1 SGDLS, CDR2 YYNGEE. CDR3 sequence reads: CASSVGHLSSYNEQFF. The CDR3 region has the DNA TGTGCCAGCAGCGTAGGACACCTCAGCTCCTACAATGAGCAGTTCTTC.

The gene calls are TRBV30 and TRBJ1-6, with D perhaps matching TRBD1 (6 bases). V lost 6 bases to trimming and J lost 4 bases, with 31 bases between them. CDR3 size: 20 residues. Per germline, CDR1 GTSNPN and CDR2 SVGIG (reference sequence). CDR3 coding DNA: TGTGCCTGCAAGACGACGGGACACCTAACCACCGTCTATTATAATTCACCCCTCCACTTT. It translates to CACKTTGHLTTVYYNSPLHF.

This chain uses TRBV24-1 with TRBJ2-2, with a weak D call TRBD1 (5 bases). Trimming stripped 2 bases from V and 8 bases from J, with 17 bases between. Germline loops: CDR1 KGHDR, CDR2 SFDVKD. The CDR3 contains 16 residues. CDR3 in DNA: TGTGCCACCAGTGATTCCAGGGCTTCTACCCCGGGGGAGCTGTTTTTT. Translation gives CATSDSRASTPGELFF.

The J gene is TRBJ2-7, the V gene TRBV4-1; 10 bases align to TRBD1. Trimming took 1 base from V and 3 from J; bases not matched to a gene: 3. Germline V gene data show CDR1 as MGHRA and CDR2 as YSYEKL. CDR3 length equals 15 residues. DNA of the CDR3: TGCGCCAGCAGCCAAGGACAGGGGGCTTTCTACGAGCAGTACTTC. It is translated as CASSQGQGAFYEQYF.

The CDR3 coding sequence is TGTGCCAGCTCACCCCCCACTCCAGATACGCAGTATTTT. It translates to CASSPPTPDTQYF. The J gene is TRBJ2-3, the V gene TRBV18; no reliable D call. Germline loops: CDR1 KGHSH, CDR2 LQKENI. The CDR3 has 13 amino acids. The V end lost 3 bases, the J end lost 4 bases, and 8 bases lay between the germline ends.

This clone has only a few counts. The V gene is TRBV7-2, the J gene TRBJ2-7; D gene ambiguous. Per the germline V gene, CDR1 is SGHTA and CDR2 is FQGNSA. CDR3 length: 13 residues. Trimming removed 5 bases from V and 2 bases from J, with 10 bases in between. The CDR3 region is CASSTDGAYEQYF. As DNA, the CDR3 is TGTGCCAGCAGCACAGACGGTGCCTACGAGCAGTACTTC. Full variable domain (rest looked up from reference TRBV7-2 and TRBJ2-7): GAGVSQSPSNKVTEKGKDVELRCDPISGHTALYWYRQSLGQGLEFLIYFQGNSAPDKSGLPSDRFSAERTGGSVSTLTIQRTQQEDSAVYLCASSTDGAYEQYFGPGTRLTVT.

V gene TRBV7-7 combines with J gene TRBJ2-1; D is possibly TRBD1 (5 bases). V was trimmed by 4 bases and J by 6 bases, leaving 16 bases between them. CDR3 size: 15 residues. Germline V gene sequence: CDR1 SSHAT, CDR2 FNYEAQ (reference sequence). CDR3 protein: CASSSDSLYSNEQFF. CDR3 DNA: TGTGCCAGCAGCTCCGACAGCTTATACTCCAATGAGCAGTTCTTC.

The chain employs TRBV15 and TRBJ2-3; 9 bases map to TRBD2. This CDR3 contains 16 residues. CDR1 is LNHNV and CDR2 is YYDKDF in the germline V gene (reference sequence). V shed 0 bases and J 4 bases; nucleotides not matched to a gene: 5. CDR3 amino acids: CATSRERGGGADTQYF. Here the CDR3 DNA reads TGTGCCACCAGCAGAGAACGCGGGGGGGGTGCAGATACGCAGTATTTT.

The chain is built from TRBV5-1 and TRBJ2-1, with TRBD1 as a possible D gene (5 bases). In germline, CDR1 is SGHRS, CDR2 YFSETQ. V was pared by 0 bases and J by 6 bases, with 10 bases between. The CDR3 is made up of 14 amino acids. The CDR3 nucleotides read TGCGCCAGCAGCTTGGGACAGTCTTTCAATGAGCAGTTCTTC. Protein: CASSLGQSFNEQFF. Full variable domain (remainder filled in from reference TRBV5-1 and TRBJ2-1): KAGVTQTPRYLIKTRGQQVTLSCSPISGHRSVSWYQQTPGQGLQFLFEYFSETQRNKGNFPGRFSGRQFSNSRSEMNVSTLELGDSALYLCASSLGQSFNEQFFGPGTRLTVL.

V is TRBV9 and J is TRBJ2-7; 11 bases are shared with TRBD2. V trimming: 4 bases; J trimming: 2 bases; junction bases outside the gene matches: 5. This CDR3 is built from 15 residues. Germline V gene lookup returns CDR1 SGDLS and CDR2 YYNGEE. In nucleotides, the CDR3 is TGTGCCAGCAGCTTGTCTAGCGGGGGGCCCTACGAGCAGTACTTC. Its translation is CASSLSSGGPYEQYF.

J is TRBJ2-6 and V is TRBV5-1; 10 nucleotides align to TRBD1. V lost 2 bases to trimming and J lost 4 bases; unmatched junction nucleotides: 9. CDR1 and CDR2 from the germline V gene are SGHRS and YFSETQ. The CDR3 length is 18 residues. The CDR3 spells CASSFSGTGASGANVLTF. In DNA form, the CDR3 reads TGCGCCAGCAGCTTCTCCGGGACAGGGGCGTCCGGGGCCAACGTCCTGACTTTC.

The chain recombines TRBV5-3 with TRBJ1-5; D is perhaps TRBD1 (5 bases). TRBV5-3 is marked as an open reading frame, function uncertain. V lost 8 bases to trimming and J lost 0 bases, with 21 bases between them. The CDR3 runs 17 residues. The CDR3 DNA follows: TGTGCCAGCCCGTGGGGGGGGGAGTTTTATAGCAATCAGCCCCAGCATTTT. It specifies CASPWGGEFYSNQPQHF.

The CDR3 loop reads CASSLAAGIFPGNTIYF. CDR3 sequence (DNA): TGCGCCAGCAGCTTGGCAGCAGGGATCTTTCCTGGAAACACCATATATTTT. This chain connects TRBV5-1 to TRBJ1-3; possible D gene TRBD1, 5 bases. Germline V gives CDR1 SGHRS, CDR2 YFSETQ. The germline V and J ends were trimmed by 0 bases and 2 bases, with 15 bases remaining between them. The CDR3 extends over 17 amino acids.

This sequence joins TRBV7-2 and TRBJ2-5; 10 bases map to TRBD1. Germline assignment: CDR1 SGHTA and CDR2 FQGNSA. CDR3 length: 14 amino acids. The ends lost 5 bases at V and 5 bases at J; junction bases unmatched: 5. CDR3 coding DNA: TGTGCCAGCAGCCGGGACAGGGGATGGGAGACCCAGTACTTC. This encodes CASSRDRGWETQYF.